The rows below give T cell receptor beta chains drawn from one sample of a study of cytomegalovirus exposure and HLA in healthy donors. Sequencing used immunoSEQ multiplex PCR; TCRdb keeps in-frame clones, though not all of them. The table has more than 100,000 clones, about 78% seen once. The sequenced material came from PBMCs. The receptors were gathered from a woman aged 40 to 55 in good health and CMV-seropositive. Both conserved end residues are part of each CDR3. A D gene is named only where the DNA matches it firmly. Size tells how often a clone was seen (once, few, many) or the class of an expanded clone, and some rows leave it out.

-	-	TRBV4-2	TRBJ2-2	CASSQDQGGGPNTGELFF	TGTGCCAGCAGCCAAGATCAAGGGGGGGGGCCGAACACCGGGGAGCTGTTTTTT
-	few	TRBV7-3	TRBJ2-2	CASSLLPRNTGELFF	TGTGCCAGCAGCTTATTACCGAGGAACACCGGGGAGCTGTTTTTT
-	-	TRBV4-1	TRBJ2-6	CASSQGVRVSGANVLTF	TGCGCCAGCAGCCAAGGTGTCAGGGTGTCTGGGGCCAACGTCCTGACTTTC
TRBD1	-	TRBV5-4	TRBJ1-6	CASSPTGGKPPLHF	TGTGCCAGCAGCCCGACAGGGGGTAAACCACCCCTCCACTTT
TRBD1	-	TRBV19	TRBJ1-5	CASQGGFYQPQHF	TGTGCCAGTCAGGGGGGTTTTTATCAGCCCCAGCATTTT
TRBD1	-	TRBV11-3	TRBJ1-1	CASSLGTGGSTEAFF	TGTGCCAGCAGCTTAGGAACAGGGGGGAGCACTGAAGCTTTCTTT
-	-	TRBV4-3	TRBJ1-3	CASSQDQRNTIYF	TGCGCCAGCAGCCAAGATCAAAGAAACACCATATATTTT
-	-	TRBV7-2	TRBJ2-2	CASSLVGGAYPSTGELFF	TGTGCCAGCAGCTTAGTGGGGGGGGCCTATCCGAGCACCGGGGAGCTGTTTTTT
TRBD2	-	TRBV6-5	TRBJ2-1	CASSSPSGGSYNEQFF	TGTGCCAGCAGTTCACCTAGCGGGGGCTCCTACAATGAGCAGTTCTTC
TRBD1	few	TRBV7-2	TRBJ1-5	CASSLVQGGNQPQHF	TGTGCCAGCAGCTTAGTTCAGGGGGGCAATCAGCCCCAGCATTTT
-	-	TRBV5-6	TRBJ1-5	CASSTGTPNSNQPQHF	TGTGCCAGCAGCACCGGGACTCCAAATAGCAATCAGCCCCAGCATTTT
TRBD2	-	TRBV6-1	TRBJ2-7	CASSEGAGGWDEQYF	TGTGCCAGCAGTGAAGGCGCGGGAGGCTGGGACGAGCAGTACTTC
-	once	TRBV5-4	TRBJ2-2	CASSLEPLAGGGELFF	TGTGCCAGCAGCTTGGAGCCACTGGCCGGGGGCGGGGAGCTGTTTTTT
TRBD2	-	TRBV5-1	TRBJ2-5	CASTNSGGRQETQYF	TGCGCCAGCACTAATAGCGGGGGCCGCCAAGAGACCCAGTACTTC
-	-	TRBV11-3	TRBJ2-3	CASSLVVSTDTQYF	TGTGCCAGCAGCTTAGTAGTGAGCACAGATACGCAGTATTTT
-	-	TRBV4-3	TRBJ1-6	CASSQDSAGDGNSPLHF	TGCGCCAGCAGCCAGGATTCGGCAGGGGACGGTAATTCACCCCTCCACTTT
TRBD1	-	TRBV5-6	TRBJ1-4	CASSLGTVEKLFF	TGTGCCAGCAGCTTAGGGACAGTTGAAAAACTGTTTTTT
-	once	TRBV9	TRBJ1-1	CASSPERRNTEAFF	TGTGCCAGCAGCCCCGAGAGGCGGAACACTGAAGCTTTCTTT
-	-	TRBV19	TRBJ1-1	CASSGTTNVRGTEAFF	TGTGCCAGTAGTGGGACAACGAACGTTAGGGGCACTGAAGCTTTCTTT
-	-	TRBV2	TRBJ2-7	CASSEVHSSYEQYF	TGTGCCAGCAGTGAGGTCCACAGTTCCTACGAGCAGTACTTC
TRBD2	-	TRBV29-1	TRBJ2-2	CSVGGGSSHNTGELFF	TGCAGCGTTGGGGGGGGTTCCAGTCACAACACCGGGGAGCTGTTTTTT
TRBD2	-	TRBV11-2	TRBJ2-7	CASSSYLAGAGEQYF	TGTGCCAGCAGCTCTTACCTAGCGGGGGCGGGAGAGCAGTACTTC
-	once	TRBV7-3	TRBJ1-1	CASSLSGEVAFF	TGTGCCAGCAGCTTATCTGGGGAGGTAGCTTTCTTT
TRBD1	-	TRBV5-6	TRBJ1-5	CASSSKTGGGGQPQHF	TGTGCCAGCAGTTCCAAAACAGGGGGCGGGGGTCAGCCCCAGCATTTT
-	-	TRBV6-1	TRBJ1-2	CASSEHSYGYTF	TGTGCCAGCAGTGAACACAGCTATGGCTACACCTTC
TRBD1	-	TRBV19	TRBJ1-2	CASSGQGGVDGYTF	TGTGCCAGTTCCGGACAGGGGGGAGTTGATGGCTACACCTTC
TRBD2	-	TRBV7-2	TRBJ2-5	CASAKRGGYQETQYF	TGTGCCAGCGCTAAGCGGGGGGGGTACCAAGAGACCCAGTACTTC
-	few	TRBV6-5	TRBJ1-1	CASSSRPESSEAFF	TGTGCCAGCAGTTCGAGGCCTGAATCTTCTGAAGCTTTCTTT
TRBD2	-	TRBV29-1	TRBJ2-1	CSVDIRTSGGGEQFF	TGCAGCGTTGACATTCGGACTAGCGGGGGCGGTGAGCAGTTCTTC
-	-	TRBV5-4	TRBJ2-5	CASSLRQFLGIETQYF	TGTGCCAGCAGCTTGCGACAGTTTTTGGGGATAGAGACCCAGTACTTC
TRBD1	-	TRBV4-3	TRBJ2-2	CASSRTGDTGELFF	TGCGCCAGCAGCCGGACAGGGGACACCGGGGAGCTGTTTTTT
-	-	TRBV4-1	TRBJ1-1	CASSQDKFAGNTEAFF	TGCGCCAGCAGCCAAGATAAGTTTGCAGGGAACACTGAAGCTTTCTTT
TRBD1	-	TRBV6-1	TRBJ2-1	CASKTQGANNEQFF	TGTGCCAGCAAGACACAGGGGGCGAACAATGAGCAGTTCTTC
TRBD2	-	TRBV5-1	TRBJ2-3	CASSFQGLAVDTQYF	TGCGCCAGCAGCTTCCAGGGACTAGCGGTAGATACGCAGTATTTT
TRBD1	-	TRBV7-8	TRBJ2-1	CASSLAQGDNEQFF	TGTGCCAGCAGCTTAGCACAGGGGGACAATGAGCAGTTCTTC
TRBD2	many	TRBV12-5	TRBJ2-3	CASGLGLAGTTDTQYF	TGTGCTAGTGGTTTGGGACTAGCGGGGACCACAGATACGCAGTATTTT